Following are 25 T cell receptor beta chains from one sample sequenced in a study of blood T cell repertoires in COVID-19. Using immunoSEQ multiplex PCR, the repertoire was profiled, and TCRdb retains in-frame clones only, with some absent. The sample lists 250,000 to 350,000 clones, about four fifths seen once, with more than 1.1% in the top ten. The specimen was peripheral blood. All receptors derive from a human donor with COVID-19, enrolled during active disease. The donor label of this sample is uncertain.

The chain joins TRBV6-5 to TRBJ2-3; 9 positions agree with TRBD1. Germline values: CDR1 MNHEY, CDR2 SVGAGI. CDR3 length: 15 amino acids. After removal of 6 bases from V and 3 bases from J, the junction contained 7 bases not matched to a gene. CDR3 sequence (DNA): TGTGCCAGCAGGGCCGGGACAGGGTATACAGATACGCAGTATTTT. Translation: CASRAGTGYTDTQYF.

V is TRBV30 and J is TRBJ2-1, with 8 positions matching TRBD2. The CDR3 has 14 amino acids. V lost 1 base to trimming and J lost 9 bases; unmatched junction nucleotides: 8. Germline V gives CDR1 GTSNPN, CDR2 SVGIG (reference sequence). CDR3 loop: CAWSAGTSVSEQFF. The CDR3 nucleotides are TGTGCCTGGAGTGCCGGGACTAGTGTAAGTGAGCAGTTCTTC.

The chain recombines TRBV5-1 with TRBJ2-6; TRBD1 is a possible D gene (5 bases). The CDR3 has 15 amino acids. In germline, CDR1 is SGHRS, CDR2 YFSETQ. Trimming pared 7 bases from V and 0 bases from J, leaving 11 bases between. In nucleotides, the CDR3 is TGCGCCAGCTTGGACACCTCCTCTGGGGCCAACGTCCTGACTTTC. Protein: CASLDTSSGANVLTF.

The chain uses TRBV3-1 (or the pseudogene TRBV3-2) and TRBJ1-1; tentative D call: TRBD1 (5 bases). Germline CDR1 and CDR2: LGHDT and YNNKEL (reference sequence). Deletions cut 0 bases from V and 6 bases from J, with 14 bases between. The CDR3 spans 15 residues. The CDR3 spells CASSQEGQRRAEAFF. The CDR3 nucleotides read TGTGCCAGCAGCCAAGAGGGGCAACGCCGGGCTGAAGCTTTCTTT.

The chain couples TRBV6-5 to TRBJ1-2, with D perhaps matching TRBD1 (6 bases). The CDR3 has 12 amino acids. In germline, CDR1 is MNHEY, CDR2 SVGAGI. V lost 5 bases and J lost 5, with 9 bases in between. The CDR3 sequence is CASSNQGYGYTF. CDR3 DNA: TGTGCCAGCAGTAACCAGGGGTATGGCTACACCTTC.

This clone was recorded once. This chain joins TRBV20-1 and TRBJ1-1; possible D gene TRBD1, 5 bases. The CDR3 extends over 11 amino acids. Germline lookup yields CDR1 DFQATT and CDR2 SNEGSKA (reference sequence). The CDR3 sequence: CSEGQPRGAFF. For the CDR3, the DNA is TGCAGCGAAGGCCAGCCCCGGGGGGCTTTCTTT.

This clone was counted only a few times. The rearrangement links TRBV28 to TRBJ1-1; D is perhaps TRBD1 (6 bases). V was trimmed by 4 bases and J by 1 base, leaving 7 bases between them. From germline, CDR1 is MDHEN and CDR2 SYDVKM. The CDR3 has 13 amino acids. CDR3 sequence reads: CASSYRANTEAFF. For the CDR3, the DNA is TGTGCCAGCAGTTACAGGGCGAACACTGAAGCTTTCTTT.

CDR3 sequence: CASSLLTGDSNQPQHF. CDR3 sequence (DNA): TGTGCCAGCAGTTTATTGACAGGCGATAGCAATCAGCCCCAGCATTTT. The chain couples TRBV28 to TRBJ1-5; D might be TRBD1 (6 bases). Deletions cut 1 base from V and 0 bases from J, with 10 bases between. The germline CDR1 and CDR2 sequences are MDHEN and SYDVKM. This CDR3 is built from 16 residues. Together with reference TRBV28 and TRBJ1-5, the CDR3 gives the full variable domain: DVKVTQSSRYLVKRTGEKVFLECVQDMDHENMFWYRQDPGLGLRLIYFSYDVKMKEKGDIPEGYSVSREKKERFSLILESASTNQTSMYLCASSLLTGDSNQPQHFGDGTRLSIL.

The chain is built from TRBV7-2 and TRBJ2-7; D unresolved. The CDR3 is 16 amino acids. Germline CDR1 is SGHTA and CDR2 is FQGNSA. Trimming took 5 bases from V and 6 from J, leaving 23 bases between them. CDR3 protein: CASSPSRRAPSGEQYF. Written as DNA, the CDR3 is TGTGCCAGCAGCCCCAGTCGCCGTGCCCCCTCAGGCGAGCAGTACTTC.

The chain has TRBV4-2 and TRBJ2-7; 8 nucleotides agree with TRBD1. The CDR3 has 15 amino acids. The V and J ends lost 1 base and 5 bases, in that order; junction bases with no gene match: 7. Looked up from germline, CDR1 is LGHNA and CDR2 is YNFKEQ. The CDR3 is CASSQALQGAHEQYF. As DNA, the CDR3 is TGTGCCAGCAGCCAAGCTTTGCAGGGGGCCCACGAGCAGTACTTC.

This clone was seen a single time. The chain employs TRBV7-2 and TRBJ2-1, with 11 bases aligning to TRBD2. The CDR3 totals 16 residues. CDR1 and CDR2 from the germline V gene are SGHTA and FQGNSA. J was trimmed by 9 bases and V by 1 base; bases with no gene match: 8. CDR3 nucleotides: TGTGCCAGCAGCTTAGGAGTAGCGGGAGGGCCGAGTGAGCAGTTCTTC. This translates into CASSLGVAGGPSEQFF.

V and J are TRBV5-4 and TRBJ2-7; D is possibly TRBD2 (7 bases). Germline CDR1 is SGHNT and CDR2 is YYREEE (reference sequence). The CDR3 is 14 residues long. The V end lost 1 base, the J end lost 2 bases, and 10 bases lay between the germline ends. This CDR3 is CASSLRGAAYEQYF. As DNA, the CDR3 is TGTGCCAGCAGCTTGCGGGGGGCGGCCTACGAGCAGTACTTC.

The V and J genes are TRBV7-8 and TRBJ2-1; 13 bases match TRBD2. J gave up 8 bases and V 1 base, and 8 bases lay outside the gene matches. Per the germline V gene, CDR1 is SGHVS and CDR2 is FQNEAQ. This CDR3 comprises 17 residues. The CDR3, as DNA: TGTGCCAGCAGCTTAGAGGGGGTGACTAGCGGGAGGCATGAGCAGTTCTTC. Its protein is CASSLEGVTSGRHEQFF.

This clone was seen a handful of times. V gene TRBV30 combines with J gene TRBJ2-3; no definite D call. With 4 bases removed from V and 0 bases from J, the gap between germline ends came to 8 bases. The germline V gene encodes CDR1 GTSNPN and CDR2 SVGIG (reference sequence). The CDR3 is 13 residues long. Here the CDR3 reads CAWTFGSTDTQYF. The CDR3 nucleotides read TGTGCCTGGACTTTCGGTAGCACAGATACGCAGTATTTT.

The V call is TRBV7-2, the J call TRBJ2-7; TRBD2 might be the D (6 bases). V dropped 4 bases and J dropped 2 bases, with 15 bases sitting between them. This CDR3 has 15 amino acids. Germline-derived CDR1 and CDR2 are SGHTA and FQGNSA. Here the CDR3 DNA reads TGTGCCAGCAGCTCCGACGGCGGGGCCCCCTACGAGCAGTACTTC. This translates into CASSSDGGAPYEQYF.

This clone was counted many times. CDR3 in DNA: TGTGCCAGCAGCCAAGACGGGGGAGGTAATTCACCCCTCCACTTT. This gives the protein CASSQDGGGNSPLHF. This sequence joins TRBV4-2 and TRBJ1-6, with D possibly being TRBD1 (5 bases). This CDR3 region has 15 residues. V dropped 0 bases and J dropped 6 bases, with 9 bases sitting between them. Germline values: CDR1 LGHNA, CDR2 YNFKEQ.

The chain combines TRBV2 with TRBJ2-7; TRBD1 aligns across 7 bases. Germline CDR1 and CDR2: SNHLY and FYNNEI. V trimming: 5 bases; J trimming: 4 bases; junction bases outside the gene matches: 2. CDR3 length: 12 residues. CDR3 sequence (DNA): TGTGCCAGCAGTCTACAGGGGTACGAGCAGTACTTC. It is translated as CASSLQGYEQYF.

The chain uses TRBV9 and TRBJ1-6; D not resolved. This CDR3 is 15 amino acids long. Trimming left V 2 bases short and J 3 bases short, with 9 bases between. Germline CDR1 SGDLS, CDR2 YYNGEE. The CDR3 nucleotides are TGTGCCAGCAGCGTCGAACCAGGCTATAATTCACCCCTCCACTTT. Its protein product is CASSVEPGYNSPLHF.

V and J are TRBV3-1 (or the pseudogene TRBV3-2) and TRBJ1-5, with unresolved D. The V gene lost 0 bases and the J gene lost 7 bases, with 13 bases spanning the gap. CDR3 size: 15 residues. Germline lookup yields CDR1 LGHDT and CDR2 YNNKEL (reference sequence). The CDR3 region is CASSQDLVEGQPQHF. Written as DNA, the CDR3 is TGTGCCAGCAGCCAAGATCTGGTGGAGGGCCAGCCCCAGCATTTT.

DNA of the CDR3: TGTGCCAGCAGTAAAGACAGTAGGATCGGGGAGCTGTTTTTT. Translated: CASSKDSRIGELFF. The chain uses TRBV2 and TRBJ2-2; TRBD1 is a possible D gene (5 bases). The CDR3 extends over 14 amino acids. Germline V lookup: CDR1 SNHLY, CDR2 FYNNEI. V lost 5 bases and J lost 7, with 14 bases in between.

The gene calls are TRBV27 and TRBJ2-1; 7 bases line up with TRBD2. Germline CDR1 and CDR2: MNHEY and SMNVEV (reference sequence). The CDR3 is 14 residues long. V shed 6 bases and J 10 bases; nucleotides not matched to a gene: 12. CDR3 sequence reads: CASSPLTSRAEQFF. In DNA form, the CDR3 reads TGTGCCAGCAGCCCTCTGACTAGCCGGGCGGAGCAGTTCTTC.

The chain combines TRBV5-6 with TRBJ1-1, with unresolved D. Germline V CDR1 and CDR2: SGHDT, YYEEEE. Deletions cut 4 bases from V and 7 bases from J, with 11 bases between. The CDR3 totals 12 residues. CDR3 protein: CASSRGEGEAFF. The CDR3 DNA is TGTGCCAGCAGCCGTGGGGAGGGTGAAGCTTTCTTT.

The V call is TRBV3-1 (or the pseudogene TRBV3-2), the J call TRBJ1-1; 8 bases map to TRBD1. The CDR3 length is 14 residues. J gave up 3 bases and V 4 bases, and 4 bases lay outside the gene matches. The germline V gene has CDR1 LGHDT and CDR2 YNNKEL (reference sequence). CDR3 coding DNA: TGTGCCAGCAGCCCTACAGGGGGGTACACTGAAGCTTTCTTT. Its protein product is CASSPTGGYTEAFF.

V and J are TRBV18 and TRBJ1-4; maybe TRBD1 (5 bases). Trimming removed 3 bases from V and 5 bases from J, with 13 bases in between. Germline values: CDR1 KGHSH, CDR2 LQKENI. This CDR3 is built from 15 residues. The chain's CDR3 is CASSPRRANNEKLFF. The CDR3 nucleotides are TGTGCCAGCTCACCGCGCAGGGCGAACAATGAAAAACTGTTTTTT.

The J gene is TRBJ1-6, the V gene TRBV30, with TRBD1 matching over 7 bases. Germline CDR1 reads GTSNPN; CDR2 reads SVGIG (reference sequence). Trimming cost V 4 bases and J 10 bases; bases outside gene matches: 7. The length of the CDR3 is 13 residues. The CDR3 sequence is CAWIRGLGSPLHF. For the CDR3, the DNA is TGTGCCTGGATTAGGGGGCTTGGGTCACCCCTCCACTTT.